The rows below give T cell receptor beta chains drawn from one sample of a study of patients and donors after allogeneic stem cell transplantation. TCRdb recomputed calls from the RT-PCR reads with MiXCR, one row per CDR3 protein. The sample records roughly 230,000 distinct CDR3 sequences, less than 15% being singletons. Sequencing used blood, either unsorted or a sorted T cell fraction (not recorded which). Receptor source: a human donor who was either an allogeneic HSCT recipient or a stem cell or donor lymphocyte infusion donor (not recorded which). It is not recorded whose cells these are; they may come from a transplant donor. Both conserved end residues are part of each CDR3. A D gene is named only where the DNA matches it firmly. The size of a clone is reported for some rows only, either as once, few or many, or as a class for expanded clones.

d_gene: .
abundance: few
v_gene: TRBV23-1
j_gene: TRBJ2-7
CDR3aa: CASSQSGGGLSSYEQYF
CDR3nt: TGCGCCAGCAGTCAATCGGGAGGGGGGCTAAGTTCCTACGAGCAGTACTTC

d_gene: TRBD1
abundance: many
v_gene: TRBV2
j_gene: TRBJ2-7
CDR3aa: CASSGDRGRTYEQYF
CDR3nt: TGTGCCAGCAGTGGTGACAGGGGACGCACCTACGAGCAGTACTTC

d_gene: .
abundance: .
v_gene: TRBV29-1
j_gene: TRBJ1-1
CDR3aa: CSVGGQTRVKGTEAFF
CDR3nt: TGCAGCGTTGGAGGACAGACCAGGGTGAAAGGGACTGAAGCTTTCTTT

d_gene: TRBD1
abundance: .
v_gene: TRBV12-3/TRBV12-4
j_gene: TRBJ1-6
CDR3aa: CASSAGQGHHSPLHF
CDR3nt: TGTGCCAGCAGTGCAGGACAGGGGCACCATTCACCCCTCCACTTT

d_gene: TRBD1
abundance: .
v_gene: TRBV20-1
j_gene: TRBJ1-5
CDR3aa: CSARGTVNQPQHF
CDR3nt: TGCAGTGCTAGGGGGACAGTCAATCAGCCCCAGCATTTT

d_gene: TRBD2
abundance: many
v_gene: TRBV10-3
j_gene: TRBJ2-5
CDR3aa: CAIRPHVGGQETQYF
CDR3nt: TGTGCCATCAGGCCCCACGTGGGAGGGCAAGAGACCCAGTACTTC

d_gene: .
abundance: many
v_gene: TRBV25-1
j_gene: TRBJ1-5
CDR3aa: CASSYGGDGNQPQHF
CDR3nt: TGTGCCAGCAGTTATGGGGGGGATGGCAATCAGCCCCAGCATTTT

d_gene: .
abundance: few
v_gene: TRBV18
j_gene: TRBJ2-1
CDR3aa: CASSPALGGKNNEQFF
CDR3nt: TGTGCCAGCTCACCAGCGCTAGGGGGGAAAAACAATGAGCAGTTCTTC

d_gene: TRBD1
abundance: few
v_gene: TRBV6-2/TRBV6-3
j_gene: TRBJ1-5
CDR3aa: CASSQGTGHQPQHF
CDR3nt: TGTGCCAGCAGTCAGGGGACAGGGCATCAGCCCCAGCATTTT

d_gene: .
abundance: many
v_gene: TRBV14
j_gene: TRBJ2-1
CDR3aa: CASSQETSAVFHNEQFF
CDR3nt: TGTGCCAGCAGCCAAGAGACTAGTGCTGTGTTCCACAATGAGCAGTTCTTC

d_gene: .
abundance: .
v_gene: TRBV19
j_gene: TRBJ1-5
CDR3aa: CASSTQSVGPQHF
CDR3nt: TGTGCCAGTAGTACACAGAGCGTGGGGCCCCAGCATTTT

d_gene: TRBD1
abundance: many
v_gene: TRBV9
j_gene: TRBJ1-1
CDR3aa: CASSPPDWDRGMNTEAFF
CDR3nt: TGTGCCAGCAGCCCCCCCGACTGGGACAGGGGCATGAACACTGAAGCTTTCTTT

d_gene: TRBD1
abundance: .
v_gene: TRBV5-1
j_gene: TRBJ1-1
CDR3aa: CASSSDRVGNTEAFF
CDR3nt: TGCGCCAGCAGCTCCGACAGGGTTGGGAACACTGAAGCTTTCTTT

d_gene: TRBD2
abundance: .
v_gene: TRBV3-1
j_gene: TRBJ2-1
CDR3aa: CASSQGLAGGFHEQFF
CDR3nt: TGTGCCAGCAGCCAAGGATTAGCGGGGGGATTCCATGAGCAGTTCTTC

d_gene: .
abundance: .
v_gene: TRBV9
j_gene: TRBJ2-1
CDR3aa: CASSVEWGGSYNEQFF
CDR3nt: TGTGCCAGCAGCGTAGAGTGGGGTGGCTCCTACAATGAGCAGTTCTTC

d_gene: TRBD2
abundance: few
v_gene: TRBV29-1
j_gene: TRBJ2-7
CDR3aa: CSALGGSGEQYF
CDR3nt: TGCAGCGCCCTGGGCGGGAGTGGCGAGCAGTACTTC

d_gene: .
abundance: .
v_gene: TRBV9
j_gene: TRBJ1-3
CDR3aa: CASSARSVSGNTIYF
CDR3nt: TGTGCCAGCAGCGCCCGCAGCGTCTCTGGAAACACCATATATTTT

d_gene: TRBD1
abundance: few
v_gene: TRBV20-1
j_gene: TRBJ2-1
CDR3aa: CSAGEGTGGGNEQFF
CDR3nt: TGCAGTGCTGGGGAAGGGACAGGTGGAGGGAATGAGCAGTTCTTC

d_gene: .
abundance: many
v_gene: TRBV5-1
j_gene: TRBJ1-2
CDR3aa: CASSLENTGYGYTF
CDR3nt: TGCGCCAGCAGCTTGGAGAACACCGGTTATGGCTACACCTTC

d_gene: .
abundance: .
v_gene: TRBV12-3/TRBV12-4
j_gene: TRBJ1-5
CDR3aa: CASKGSNQPQHF
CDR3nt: TGTGCCAGCAAAGGGAGCAATCAGCCCCAGCATTTT

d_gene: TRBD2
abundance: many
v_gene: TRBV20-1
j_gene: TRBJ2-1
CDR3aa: CSAPPTGGNEQFF
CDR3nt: TGCAGTGCTCCACCCACGGGAGGCAATGAGCAGTTCTTC

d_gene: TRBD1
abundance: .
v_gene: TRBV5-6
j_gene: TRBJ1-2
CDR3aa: CASSSGTGFYGYTF
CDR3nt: TGTGCCAGCAGCTCTGGGACAGGGTTCTATGGCTACACCTTC

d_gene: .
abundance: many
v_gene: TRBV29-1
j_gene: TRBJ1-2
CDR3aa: CSVEGIDGYTF
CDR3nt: TGCAGCGTTGAGGGGATTGATGGCTACACCTTC

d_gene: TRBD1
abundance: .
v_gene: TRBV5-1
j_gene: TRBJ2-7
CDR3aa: CASSAGQGAAEQYF
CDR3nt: TGCGCCAGCAGTGCGGGACAGGGGGCCGCCGAGCAGTACTTC

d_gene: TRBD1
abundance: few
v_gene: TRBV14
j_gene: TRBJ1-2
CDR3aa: CASSPYGQGAFGYTF
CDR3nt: TGTGCCAGCAGCCCATACGGGCAGGGGGCGTTTGGCTACACCTTC

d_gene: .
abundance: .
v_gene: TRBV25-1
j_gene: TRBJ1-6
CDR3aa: CASSEGTPYNSPLHF
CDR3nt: TGTGCCAGCAGTGAAGGAACCCCCTATAATTCACCCCTCCACTTT

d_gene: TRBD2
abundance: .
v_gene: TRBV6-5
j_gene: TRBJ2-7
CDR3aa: CASSYTPASGGSYEQYF
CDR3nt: TGTGCCAGCAGCTACACCCCAGCTAGCGGGGGATCCTACGAGCAGTACTTC

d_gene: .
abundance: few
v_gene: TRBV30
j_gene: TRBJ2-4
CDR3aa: CAWRGGNIQYF
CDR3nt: TGTGCCTGGAGGGGAGGAAACATTCAGTACTTC

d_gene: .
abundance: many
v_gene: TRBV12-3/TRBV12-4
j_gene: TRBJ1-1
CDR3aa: CASSPPGRGGVAFF
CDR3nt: TGTGCCAGCAGTCCCCCCGGGAGGGGCGGCGTAGCTTTCTTT

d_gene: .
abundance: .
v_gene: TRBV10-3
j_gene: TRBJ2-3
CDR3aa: CAIKAGQGTDTQYF
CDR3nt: TGTGCCATCAAGGCGGGGCAGGGGACAGATACGCAGTATTTT

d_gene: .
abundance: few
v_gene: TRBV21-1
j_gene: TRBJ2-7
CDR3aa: CASSKWACRGLDGSYEQYF
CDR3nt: TGTGCCAGCAGCAAATGGGCTTGCAGGGGATTAGACGGATCCTACGAGCAGTACTTC

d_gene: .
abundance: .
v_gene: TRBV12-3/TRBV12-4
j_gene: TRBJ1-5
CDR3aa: CASSSVGGPIKNSNQPQHF
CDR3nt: TGTGCCAGCAGTTCGGTTGGGGGACCCATAAAGAATAGCAATCAGCCCCAGCATTTT

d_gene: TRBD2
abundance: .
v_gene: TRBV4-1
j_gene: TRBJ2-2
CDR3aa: CASSLGIAGINTGELFF
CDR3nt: TGCGCCAGCAGTCTAGGGATAGCGGGGATCAACACCGGGGAGCTGTTTTTT

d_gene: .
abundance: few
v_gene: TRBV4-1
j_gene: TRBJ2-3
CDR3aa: CASSQVGLRSTDTQYF
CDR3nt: TGCGCCAGCAGCCAAGTAGGGCTACGGAGCACAGATACGCAGTATTTT

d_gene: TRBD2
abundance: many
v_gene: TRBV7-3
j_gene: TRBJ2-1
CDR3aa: CASSLTGFSSWLAGNNEQFF
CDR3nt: TGTGCCAGCAGCTTAACTGGTTTCTCGTCGTGGCTAGCGGGAAACAATGAGCAGTTCTTC

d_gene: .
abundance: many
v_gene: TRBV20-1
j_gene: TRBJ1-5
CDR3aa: CSAGGHSNQPQHF
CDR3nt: TGCAGTGCTGGGGGTCATAGCAATCAGCCCCAGCATTTT

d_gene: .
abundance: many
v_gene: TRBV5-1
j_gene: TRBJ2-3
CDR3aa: CASSLAGVADSTDTQYF
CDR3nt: TGCGCCAGCAGCTTGGCCGGGGTAGCGGACAGCACAGATACGCAGTATTTT